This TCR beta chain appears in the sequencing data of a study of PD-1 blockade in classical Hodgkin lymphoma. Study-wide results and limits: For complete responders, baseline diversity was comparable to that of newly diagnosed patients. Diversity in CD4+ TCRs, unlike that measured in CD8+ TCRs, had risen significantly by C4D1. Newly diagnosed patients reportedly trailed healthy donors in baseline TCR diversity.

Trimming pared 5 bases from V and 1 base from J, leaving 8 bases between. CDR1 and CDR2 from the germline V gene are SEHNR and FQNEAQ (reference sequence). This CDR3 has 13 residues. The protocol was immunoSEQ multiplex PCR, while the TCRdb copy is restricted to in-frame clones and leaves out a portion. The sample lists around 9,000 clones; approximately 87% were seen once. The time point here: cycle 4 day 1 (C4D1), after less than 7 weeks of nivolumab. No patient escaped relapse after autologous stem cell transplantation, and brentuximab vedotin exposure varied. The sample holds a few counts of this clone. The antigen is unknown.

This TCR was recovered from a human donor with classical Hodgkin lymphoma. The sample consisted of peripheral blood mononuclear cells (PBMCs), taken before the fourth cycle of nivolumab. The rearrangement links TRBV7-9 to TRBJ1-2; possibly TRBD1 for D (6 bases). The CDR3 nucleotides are TGTGCCAGCAGCCTAGGGGGTAACTATGGCTACACCTTC. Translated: CASSLGGNYGYTF.